Listed below are T cell receptor beta chains from one sample, sequenced in a study of cytomegalovirus exposure and HLA in healthy donors. Sequencing was performed with immunoSEQ multiplex PCR; in TCRdb, only in-frame clones are kept and a portion is missing. The sample shows roughly 100,000 clones, approximately 70% of them seen only once. Sequenced sample: PBMCs. The source is a woman aged 45-65 years in good health and CMV-seronegative. CDR3s include the opening cysteine and the closing phenylalanine or tryptophan. Fields, in order: CDR3 protein, CDR3 DNA, J gene, V gene, D gene, clone size. A D gene is named only where the DNA matches it firmly. Clone size appears in some rows only: once, few, many, or a class for an expanded clone.

CAISELMNTEAFF	TGTGCCATCAGTGAGCTAATGAACACTGAAGCTTTCTTT	TRBJ1-1	TRBV10-3	.	few
CASRAGNSYEQYF	TGTGCCAGCAGAGCAGGGAACTCCTACGAGCAGTACTTC	TRBJ2-7	TRBV4-2	.	.
CSVQFVNNQGNTEAFF	TGCAGCGTTCAATTTGTTAACAACCAGGGGAACACTGAAGCTTTCTTT	TRBJ1-1	TRBV29-1	.	.
CASSPPGQGLAGELFF	TGTGCCAGCTCACCACCGGGACAGGGCTTGGCCGGGGAGCTGTTTTTT	TRBJ2-2	TRBV18	TRBD1	.
CASALEYDNSPLHF	TGCGCCAGCGCCCTGGAGTACGATAATTCACCCCTCCACTTT	TRBJ1-6	TRBV5-1	.	few
CASSLTQETQYF	TGTGCCAGCAGCTTAACACAAGAGACCCAGTACTTC	TRBJ2-5	TRBV11-2	.	.
CASSLGGPSTYEQYF	TGTGCCAGCAGCTTAGGAGGTCCCTCGACCTACGAGCAGTACTTC	TRBJ2-7	TRBV7-6	.	once
CASSLEPPPGYEQYF	TGTGCCAGCAGCTTAGAACCCCCGCCCGGTTACGAGCAGTACTTC	TRBJ2-7	TRBV11-1	.	.
CASSQGPLAGEGDNEQFF	TGTGCCAGCAGCCAGGGTCCCTTAGCGGGAGAAGGCGACAATGAGCAGTTCTTC	TRBJ2-1	TRBV4-2	TRBD2	.
CASTRGEALNYGYTF	TGTGCCAGCACCCGAGGGGAGGCCCTTAACTATGGCTACACCTTC	TRBJ1-2	TRBV6-5	.	.
CASSRVAGGDYNEQFF	TGCGCCAGCAGCCGAGTAGCGGGAGGGGACTACAATGAGCAGTTCTTC	TRBJ2-1	TRBV4-1	TRBD2	.
CASGRQGDSPLHF	TGTGCCAGCGGACGACAGGGAGATTCACCCCTCCACTTT	TRBJ1-6	TRBV7-2	TRBD1	once
CASSGTSGRSLDTQYF	TGTGCCAGCAGTGGCACTAGCGGGAGGTCCCTAGATACGCAGTATTTT	TRBJ2-3	TRBV6-6	TRBD2	.
CASSFSTGLNQPQHF	TGTGCCAGCAGTTTTTCGACAGGGCTTAATCAGCCCCAGCATTTT	TRBJ1-5	TRBV27	TRBD1	.
CASSGSATGELFF	TGTGCCAGCAGTGGGAGCGCTACCGGGGAGCTGTTTTTT	TRBJ2-2	TRBV28	.	.
CSANRDGYTF	TGCAGTGCTAACAGGGATGGCTACACCTTC	TRBJ1-2	TRBV20-1	.	.
CASRKGQGTGELFF	TGTGCCAGCAGAAAGGGACAGGGAACCGGGGAGCTGTTTTTT	TRBJ2-2	TRBV6-4	TRBD1	.
CASSLFPSGTYNEQFF	TGTGCCAGCAGTTTATTCCCTAGCGGGACTTACAATGAGCAGTTCTTC	TRBJ2-1	TRBV27	TRBD2	few
CATSLPTLNAFF	TGTGCCACCAGTCTCCCCACCCTAAACGCTTTCTTT	TRBJ1-1	TRBV15	.	.
CASTLEGLAGGGYEQYF	TGTGCCAGCACCCTAGAGGGACTAGCGGGGGGGGGCTACGAGCAGTACTTC	TRBJ2-7	TRBV2	TRBD2	.
CASSTKWAHLGQETQYF	TGTGCCAGCAGCACAAAATGGGCCCACTTGGGCCAAGAGACCCAGTACTTC	TRBJ2-5	TRBV7-9	.	.
CASSRRVGTSTGELFF	TGTGCCAGCAGCCGTCGCGTCGGGACATCCACCGGGGAGCTGTTTTTT	TRBJ2-2	TRBV14	.	few
CASSMAASGLYNEQFF	TGTGCCAGTAGTATGGCGGCTAGCGGTTTGTACAATGAGCAGTTCTTC	TRBJ2-1	TRBV19	TRBD2	.
CSVGPSGVGELFF	TGCAGCGTTGGTCCTAGCGGGGTCGGGGAGCTGTTTTTT	TRBJ2-2	TRBV29-1	TRBD2	.
CASSIRQNTEAFF	TGTGCCAGTAGTATTCGACAGAACACTGAAGCTTTCTTT	TRBJ1-1	TRBV19	.	.
CASSESWTGGFQPQHF	TGTGCCAGCAGTGAAAGTTGGACAGGGGGCTTTCAGCCCCAGCATTTT	TRBJ1-5	TRBV6-1	TRBD1	.
CASSLVSGNHGANVLTF	TGTGCCAGCAGCTTAGTTTCGGGAAACCACGGGGCCAACGTCCTGACTTTC	TRBJ2-6	TRBV7-2	.	.
CASSPAFTDTQYF	TGTGCCAGCAGTCCAGCGTTTACAGATACGCAGTATTTT	TRBJ2-3	TRBV2	.	many
CASRPTGAGTEAFF	TGTGCCAGTCGCCCGACAGGTGCAGGGACTGAAGCTTTCTTT	TRBJ1-1	TRBV7-9	.	.
CATSRNPGAYEQYF	TGTGCCACCAGCAGAAACCCCGGGGCCTACGAGCAGTACTTC	TRBJ2-7	TRBV15	.	.
CASSQFRVKAGNFGSGANVLTF	TGCGCCAGCAGCCAATTCAGGGTTAAGGCAGGGAATTTTGGGTCTGGGGCCAACGTCCTGACTTTC	TRBJ2-6	TRBV4-1	.	.
CAAGQLAYEQYF	TGTGCCGCCGGACAGCTAGCCTACGAGCAGTACTTC	TRBJ2-7	TRBV28	.	.
CASTGFVSSGNTIYF	TGTGCCAGCACGGGTTTTGTGAGCTCTGGAAACACCATATATTTT	TRBJ1-3	TRBV4-2	.	.
CASSNRQATNEKLFF	TGTGCCAGCTCGAATCGACAGGCAACTAATGAAAAACTGTTTTTT	TRBJ1-4	TRBV18	.	.
CAISLPGQGAREQYF	TGTGCCATCAGTCTCCCGGGACAGGGGGCTAGGGAGCAGTACTTC	TRBJ2-7	TRBV10-3	TRBD1	once
CASRTGVHEQFF	TGTGCCAGCAGAACCGGGGTGCATGAGCAGTTCTTC	TRBJ2-1	TRBV21-1	.	.
CASSETAGNTIYF	TGTGCCAGCAGTGAGACAGCTGGAAACACCATATATTTT	TRBJ1-3	TRBV6-1	.	.
CASSLEGRNEKLFF	TGTGCCAGCAGCTTGGAGGGGCGAAATGAAAAACTGTTTTTT	TRBJ1-4	TRBV5-8	.	once
CASSLSSGRYGQYF	TGTGCCAGCAGTTTAAGTAGCGGGAGGTACGGGCAGTACTTC	TRBJ2-7	TRBV28	TRBD2	.
CASSQELLAYSYNEQFF	TGCGCCAGCAGCCAAGAACTACTAGCGTACTCCTACAATGAGCAGTTCTTC	TRBJ2-1	TRBV4-3	TRBD2	.
CASSSTPGAGNTIYF	TGTGCCAGCAGCTCGACTCCAGGGGCGGGAAACACCATATATTTT	TRBJ1-3	TRBV11-3	.	.
CASSKPGAEETQYF	TGTGCCAGCTCCAAACCAGGGGCAGAAGAGACCCAGTACTTC	TRBJ2-5	TRBV6-5	.	.
CASSEQGSQPQHF	TGTGCCAGCAGCGAACAGGGATCACAGCCCCAGCATTTT	TRBJ1-5	TRBV2	.	few
CASSSRRRGPGNTIYF	TGTGCCAGCAGCTCGAGGCGGAGGGGACCTGGAAACACCATATATTTT	TRBJ1-3	TRBV7-9	.	few
CASSSLSGANVLTF	TGTGCCAGCAGTTCCCTCTCTGGGGCCAACGTCCTGACTTTC	TRBJ2-6	TRBV27	.	.
CASSLRTGPSYEQFF	TGCGCCAGCAGCTTGCGGACAGGGCCTTCATATGAGCAGTTCTTC	TRBJ2-1	TRBV5-1	TRBD1	.